This T cell receptor (beta chain) was documented in a study of CD8+CD57+ T cells in acquired aplastic anemia. Study in general: The DNA of sorted CD4+ and CD8+ cells averaged 3.2 ug. Study-wide results and limits: The study identified roughly 29 CD8+ CDR3 sequences shared by patients and controls.

Individuals selected for sequencing had exhibited CD8+CD57+ cell expansion on flow cytometry. Every one of the patients had aplastic anemia (severe, acquired). Profiling that covered TCR beta VDJ and CDR3 relied on genomic DNA as its template. TCRdb analysed the reads with MiXCR anew, one entry per CDR3 protein. The sample holds about 270,000 distinct CDR3 sequences, roughly 80% seen once. This clonotype was picked up a small number of times. No antigen is known for it. The CDR3 length is 16 residues. From germline, CDR1 is SEHNR and CDR2 FQNEAQ (reference sequence). Trimming removed 3 bases from V and 8 bases from J, with 20 bases in between.

This sequence originates from a human donor with aplastic anemia. The chain carries TRBV7-9 and TRBJ2-1; the D gene could be TRBD1 or TRBD2 (6 bases each). Specimen: sorted CD4+, CD8+, or CD8+CD57+ T cells (not recorded which) from PBMCs. The CDR3 region is CASSLGGGGGKDEQFF. In nucleotides, the CDR3 is TGTGCCAGCAGCTTGGGGGGCGGAGGCGGTAAGGATGAGCAGTTCTTC.